The entry below gives a single T cell receptor (beta chain) sequence along with its context. The CDR3 consists of 15 residues. V was trimmed by 6 bases and J by 1 base, leaving 13 bases between them. Germline V gene sequence: CDR1 LNHDA, CDR2 SQIVND (reference sequence). The data belong to a study of blood T cell repertoires in COVID-19. About the research overall: From T cells, B-cell-depleted T cells, or PBMCs came the material, which was cDNA or gDNA.

In the original workflow: Nucleated cell counts were estimated from reference gene primer amplification. The table came from immunoSEQ multiplex PCR; TCRdb's copy has only in-frame clones and leaves some out. V, J and clone size were drawn from that table, and D and trimming were deduced from the DNA. The sample carries more than 200,000 clones, just over 85% recorded once. Recruits, aged roughly 18 to 95 years, lived in under 25 US areas. The receptor was isolated from a man aged 35-49 years who had recovered from COVID-19. The V and J genes are TRBV19 and TRBJ2-1; D not resolved. The sequencing sample was made of PBMCs or T cells enriched from blood (not recorded which). CDR3 in amino acids: CASRKTSQSYNEQFF. DNA of the CDR3: TGTGCCAGTAGAAAGACATCCCAATCCTACAATGAGCAGTTCTTC.